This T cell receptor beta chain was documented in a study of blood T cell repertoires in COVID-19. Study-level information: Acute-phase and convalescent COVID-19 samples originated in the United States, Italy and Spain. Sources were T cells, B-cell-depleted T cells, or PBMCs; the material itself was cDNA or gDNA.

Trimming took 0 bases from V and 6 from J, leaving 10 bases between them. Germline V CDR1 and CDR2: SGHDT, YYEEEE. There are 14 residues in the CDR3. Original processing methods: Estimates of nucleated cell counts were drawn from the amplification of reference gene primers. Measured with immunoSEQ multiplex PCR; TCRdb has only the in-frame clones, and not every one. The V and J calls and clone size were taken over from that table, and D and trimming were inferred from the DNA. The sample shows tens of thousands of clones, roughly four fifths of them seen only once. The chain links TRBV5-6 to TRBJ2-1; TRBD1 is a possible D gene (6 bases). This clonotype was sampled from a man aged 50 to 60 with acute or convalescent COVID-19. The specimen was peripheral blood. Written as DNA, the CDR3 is TGTGCCAGCAGCTTGGGGCAGGGGCCCAATGAGCAGTTCTTC. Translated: CASSLGQGPNEQFF.